This T cell receptor (beta chain) came from a study of cytomegalovirus exposure and HLA in healthy donors. Study-wide findings and caveats: Later analysis demonstrated an association between a missense DCLRE1C variant and TCR beta V- and J-gene trimming.

PCR employed 60 Vbeta and 13 Jbeta primers. In the study's own analysis: A follow-up analysis tallied about 80 million unique TCR beta chains, 9 million to 11 million shared. Generated by immunoSEQ multiplex PCR, the TCRdb table keeps only in-frame clones and is missing some. Clone size and the V and J calls come from that table; the DNA yielded D and trimming. The data hold about 170,000 clones, with 62% observed a single time. On this clone itself: As yet, its antigen is unknown.

The germline V gene encodes CDR1 MNHEY and CDR2 SMNVEV (reference sequence). V was cut by 4 bases and J by 5 bases, with 12 bases left in between. This CDR3 region has 13 residues. Sequencing was done on a sample of PBMCs. This sequence joins TRBV27 and TRBJ2-7; possible D gene TRBD1, 6 bases. The sequence was obtained from a man aged 35-49 years in good health and CMV-seronegative. This chain's CDR3 is CASSSTGYDEQYF. In DNA, the CDR3 is TGTGCCAGCAGTTCGACAGGATATGACGAGCAGTACTTC.